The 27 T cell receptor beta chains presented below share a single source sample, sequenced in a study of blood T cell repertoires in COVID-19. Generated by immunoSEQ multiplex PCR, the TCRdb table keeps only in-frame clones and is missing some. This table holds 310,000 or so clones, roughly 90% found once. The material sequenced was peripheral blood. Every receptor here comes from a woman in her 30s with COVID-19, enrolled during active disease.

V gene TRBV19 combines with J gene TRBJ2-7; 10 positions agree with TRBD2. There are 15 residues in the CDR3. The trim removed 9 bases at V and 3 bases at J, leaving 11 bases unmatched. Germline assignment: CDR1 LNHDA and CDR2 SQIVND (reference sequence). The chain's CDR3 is CASAPGLAEYYEQYF. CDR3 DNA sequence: TGTGCCAGCGCCCCAGGACTAGCGGAGTACTACGAGCAGTACTTC.

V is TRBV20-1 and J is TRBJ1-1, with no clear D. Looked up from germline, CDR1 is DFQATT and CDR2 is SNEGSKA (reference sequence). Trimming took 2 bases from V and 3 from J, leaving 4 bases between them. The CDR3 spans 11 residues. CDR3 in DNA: TGCAGTGCTAGACCAGACACTGAAGCTTTCTTT. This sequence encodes CSARPDTEAFF.

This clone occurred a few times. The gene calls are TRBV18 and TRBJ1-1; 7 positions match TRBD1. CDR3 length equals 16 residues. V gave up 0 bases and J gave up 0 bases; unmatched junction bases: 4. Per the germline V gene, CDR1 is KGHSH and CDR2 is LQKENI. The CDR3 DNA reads TGTGCCAGCTCACCACCGGGGACAGTCTTGAACACTGAAGCTTTCTTT. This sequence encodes CASSPPGTVLNTEAFF.

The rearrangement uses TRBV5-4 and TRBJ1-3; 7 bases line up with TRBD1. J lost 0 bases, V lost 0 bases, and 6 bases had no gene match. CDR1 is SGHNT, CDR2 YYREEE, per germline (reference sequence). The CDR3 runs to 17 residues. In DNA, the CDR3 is TGTGCCAGCAGCTTGGGCAACAGGGGATACTCTGGAAACACCATATATTTT. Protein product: CASSLGNRGYSGNTIYF. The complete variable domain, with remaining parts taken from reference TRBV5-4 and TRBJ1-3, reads ETGVTQSPTHLIKTRGQQVTLRCSSQSGHNTVSWYQQALGQGPQFIFQYYREEENGRGNFPPRFSGLQFPNYSSELNVNALELDDSALYLCASSLGNRGYSGNTIYFGEGSWLTVV.

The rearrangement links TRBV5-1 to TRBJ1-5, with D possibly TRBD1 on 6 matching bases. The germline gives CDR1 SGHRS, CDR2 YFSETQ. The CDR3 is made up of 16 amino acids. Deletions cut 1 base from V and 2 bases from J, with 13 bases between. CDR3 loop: CASSLWGLEGNQPQHF. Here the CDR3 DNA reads TGCGCCAGCAGCTTGTGGGGGCTAGAGGGCAATCAGCCCCAGCATTTT.

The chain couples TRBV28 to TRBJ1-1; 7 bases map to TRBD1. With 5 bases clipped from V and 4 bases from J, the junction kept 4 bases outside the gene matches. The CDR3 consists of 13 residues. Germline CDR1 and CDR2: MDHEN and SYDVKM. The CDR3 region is CASSHRGRTEAFF. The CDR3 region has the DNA TGTGCCAGCAGTCACAGGGGTCGCACTGAAGCTTTCTTT.

CDR3 sequence reads: CASSVAPLAGGLQETQYF. CDR3 nucleotide sequence: TGTGCCAGCAGCGTAGCTCCGTTAGCGGGAGGTTTGCAAGAGACCCAGTACTTC. The chain joins TRBV9 to TRBJ2-5, with TRBD2 matching over 10 bases. There are 18 residues in the CDR3. The V segment lost 0 bases and the J segment 2 bases; nucleotides outside the gene matches: 10. The germline V gene encodes CDR1 SGDLS and CDR2 YYNGEE.

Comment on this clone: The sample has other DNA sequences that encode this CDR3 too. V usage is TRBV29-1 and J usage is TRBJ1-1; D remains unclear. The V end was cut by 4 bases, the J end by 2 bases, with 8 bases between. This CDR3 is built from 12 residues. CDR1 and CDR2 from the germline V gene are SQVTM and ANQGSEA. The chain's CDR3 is CSVGVRNTEAFF. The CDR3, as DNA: TGCAGCGTTGGAGTTCGTAACACTGAAGCTTTCTTT.

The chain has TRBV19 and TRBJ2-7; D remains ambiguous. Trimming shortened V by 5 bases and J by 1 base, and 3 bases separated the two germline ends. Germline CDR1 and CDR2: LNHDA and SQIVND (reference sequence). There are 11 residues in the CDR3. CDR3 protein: CASSSSYEQYF. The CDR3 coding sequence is TGTGCCAGTAGTTCGTCCTACGAGCAGTACTTC.

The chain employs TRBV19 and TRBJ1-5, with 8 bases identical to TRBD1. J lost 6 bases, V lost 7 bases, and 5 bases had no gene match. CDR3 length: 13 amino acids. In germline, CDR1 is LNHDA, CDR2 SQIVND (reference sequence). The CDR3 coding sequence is TGTGCCAGTACCAGGGGGCCGTCTCAGCCCCAGCATTTT. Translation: CASTRGPSQPQHF.

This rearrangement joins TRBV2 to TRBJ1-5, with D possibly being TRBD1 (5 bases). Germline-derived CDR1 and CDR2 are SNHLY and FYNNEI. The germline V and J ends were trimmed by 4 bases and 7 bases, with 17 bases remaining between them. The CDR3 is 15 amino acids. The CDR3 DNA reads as TGTGCCAGCAGTGGACAGACCGTCGCCTTGCAGCCCCAGCATTTT. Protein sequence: CASSGQTVALQPQHF.

The CDR3: CASRTGRGPLHF. The CDR3 bases are TGTGCCAGCAGGACAGGGCGTGGGCCCCTCCACTTT. This chain joins TRBV5-6 and TRBJ1-6, with 7 positions matching TRBD1. The CDR3 length is 12 residues. The germline V gene encodes CDR1 SGHDT and CDR2 YYEEEE. Germline trimming cut 5 bases from V and 13 bases from J; bases unmatched to any gene: 6.

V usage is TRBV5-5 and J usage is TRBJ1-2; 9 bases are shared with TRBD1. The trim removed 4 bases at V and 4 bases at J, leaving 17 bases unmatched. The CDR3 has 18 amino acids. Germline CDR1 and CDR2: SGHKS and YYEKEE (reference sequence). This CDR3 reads CASSIPGTGIGRAYGYTF. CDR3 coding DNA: TGTGCCAGCAGCATCCCGGGGACAGGGATTGGCCGGGCCTATGGCTACACCTTC.

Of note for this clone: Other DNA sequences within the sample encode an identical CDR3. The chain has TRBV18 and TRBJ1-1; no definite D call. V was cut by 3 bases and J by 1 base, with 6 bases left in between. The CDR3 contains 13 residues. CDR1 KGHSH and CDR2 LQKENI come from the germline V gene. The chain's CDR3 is CASSPDKNTEAFF. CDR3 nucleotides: TGTGCCAGCTCACCTGACAAGAACACTGAAGCTTTCTTT.

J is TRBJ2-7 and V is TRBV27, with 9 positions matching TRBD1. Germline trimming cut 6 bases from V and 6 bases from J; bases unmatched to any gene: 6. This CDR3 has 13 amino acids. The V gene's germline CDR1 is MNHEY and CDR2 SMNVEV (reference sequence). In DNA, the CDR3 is TGTGCCAGCAGCCCGGGACAGGGCGTCGAGCAGTACTTC. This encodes CASSPGQGVEQYF.

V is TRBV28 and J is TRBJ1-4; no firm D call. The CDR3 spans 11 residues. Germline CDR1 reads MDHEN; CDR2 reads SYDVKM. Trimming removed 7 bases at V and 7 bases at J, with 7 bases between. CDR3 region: CASKGVEKLFF. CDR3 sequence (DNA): TGTGCCAGCAAGGGAGTTGAAAAACTGTTTTTT. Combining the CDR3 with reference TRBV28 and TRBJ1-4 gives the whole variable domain DVKVTQSSRYLVKRTGEKVFLECVQDMDHENMFWYRQDPGLGLRLIYFSYDVKMKEKGDIPEGYSVSREKKERFSLILESASTNQTSMYLCASKGVEKLFFGSGTQLSVL.

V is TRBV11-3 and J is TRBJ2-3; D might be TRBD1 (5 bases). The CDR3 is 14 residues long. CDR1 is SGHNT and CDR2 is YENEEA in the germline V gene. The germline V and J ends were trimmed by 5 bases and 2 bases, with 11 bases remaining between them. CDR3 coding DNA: TGTGCCAGCAGCCCCGACAGCCCCACAGATACGCAGTATTTT. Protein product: CASSPDSPTDTQYF. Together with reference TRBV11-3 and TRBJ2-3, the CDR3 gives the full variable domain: EAGVVQSPRYKIIEKKQPVAFWCNPISGHNTLYWYLQNLGQGPELLIRYENEEAVDDSQLPKDRFSAERLKGVDSTLKIQPAELGDSAVYLCASSPDSPTDTQYFGPGTRLTVL.

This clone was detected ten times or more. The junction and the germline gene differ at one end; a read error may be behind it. CDR3 in amino acids: CASSLGAGNPGELFF. The CDR3, as DNA: TGCGCCAGCAGCTTGGGGGCAGGGAACCCCGGGGAGCTGTTTTTT. The chain recombines TRBV5-1 with TRBJ2-2; TRBD1 might be the D (5 bases). The CDR3 contains 15 residues. Germline V gives CDR1 SGHRS, CDR2 YFSETQ. The entire variable domain, with the rest obtained from reference TRBV5-1 and TRBJ2-2, is as follows: KAGVTQTPRYLIKTRGQQVTLSCSPISGHRSVSWYQQTPGQGLQFLFEYFSETQRNKGNFPGRFSGRQFSNSRSEMNVSTLELGDSALYLCASSLGAGNPGELFFGEGSRLTVL.

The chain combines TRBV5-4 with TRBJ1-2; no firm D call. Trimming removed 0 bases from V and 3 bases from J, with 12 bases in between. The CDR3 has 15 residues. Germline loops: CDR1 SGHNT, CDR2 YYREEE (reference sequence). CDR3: CASSLGMDSDYGYTF. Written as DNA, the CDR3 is TGTGCCAGCAGCTTGGGTATGGACTCGGACTATGGCTACACCTTC. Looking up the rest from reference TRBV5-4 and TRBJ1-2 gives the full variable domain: ETGVTQSPTHLIKTRGQQVTLRCSSQSGHNTVSWYQQALGQGPQFIFQYYREEENGRGNFPPRFSGLQFPNYSSELNVNALELDDSALYLCASSLGMDSDYGYTFGSGTRLTVV.

The CDR3 bases are TGTGCCAGCAGCTCCCGACAGGGGAGCACTGAAGCTTTCTTT. Protein product: CASSSRQGSTEAFF. The V gene is TRBV7-2, the J gene TRBJ1-1; TRBD1 matches at 8 bases. Germline V gene sequence: CDR1 SGHTA, CDR2 FQGNSA. V was pared by 4 bases and J by 4 bases, with 5 bases of the junction left unmatched. This CDR3 has 14 residues. Based on the CDR3 plus reference TRBV7-2 and TRBJ1-1, the full variable domain is GAGVSQSPSNKVTEKGKDVELRCDPISGHTALYWYRQSLGQGLEFLIYFQGNSAPDKSGLPSDRFSAERTGGSVSTLTIQRTQQEDSAVYLCASSSRQGSTEAFFGQGTRLTVV.

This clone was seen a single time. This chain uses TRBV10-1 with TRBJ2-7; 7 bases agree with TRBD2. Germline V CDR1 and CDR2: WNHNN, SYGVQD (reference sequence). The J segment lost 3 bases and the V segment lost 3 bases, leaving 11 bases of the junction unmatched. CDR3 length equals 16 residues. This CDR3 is CASSDPRGLGIYEQYF. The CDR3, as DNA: TGCGCCAGCAGTGATCCCCGTGGACTAGGAATCTACGAGCAGTACTTC.

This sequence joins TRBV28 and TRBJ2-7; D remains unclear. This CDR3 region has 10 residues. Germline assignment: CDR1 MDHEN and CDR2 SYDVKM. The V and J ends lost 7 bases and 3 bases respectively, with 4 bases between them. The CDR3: CASINYEQYF. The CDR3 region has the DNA TGTGCCAGCATAAACTACGAGCAGTACTTC.

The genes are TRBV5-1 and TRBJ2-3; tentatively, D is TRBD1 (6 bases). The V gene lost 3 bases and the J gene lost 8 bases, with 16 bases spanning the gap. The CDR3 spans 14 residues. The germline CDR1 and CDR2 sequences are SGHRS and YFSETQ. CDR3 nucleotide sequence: TGCGCCAGCAGCTATCGGACAGAACGGGGTACGCAGTATTTT. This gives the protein CASSYRTERGTQYF. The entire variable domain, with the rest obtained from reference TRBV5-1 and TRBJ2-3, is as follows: KAGVTQTPRYLIKTRGQQVTLSCSPISGHRSVSWYQQTPGQGLQFLFEYFSETQRNKGNFPGRFSGRQFSNSRSEMNVSTLELGDSALYLCASSYRTERGTQYFGPGTRLTVL.

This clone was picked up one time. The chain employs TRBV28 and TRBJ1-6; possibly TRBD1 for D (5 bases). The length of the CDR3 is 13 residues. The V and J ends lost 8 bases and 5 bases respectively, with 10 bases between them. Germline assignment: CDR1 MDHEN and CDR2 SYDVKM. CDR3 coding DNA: TGTGCCAGCCTGGACACCCATAATTCACCCCTCCACTTT. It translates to CASLDTHNSPLHF.

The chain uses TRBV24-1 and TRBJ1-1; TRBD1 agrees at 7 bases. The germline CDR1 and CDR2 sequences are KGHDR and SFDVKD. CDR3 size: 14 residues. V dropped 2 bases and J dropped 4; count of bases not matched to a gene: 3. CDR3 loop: CATSDSQGSTEAFF. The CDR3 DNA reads TGTGCCACCAGTGATTCACAGGGGAGCACTGAAGCTTTCTTT.

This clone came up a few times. CDR3 loop: CASSPPFGKGTYEQYF. The DNA for the CDR3 is TGTGCCAGCTCACCACCATTCGGGAAAGGGACTTACGAGCAGTACTTC. V and J are TRBV18 and TRBJ2-7; tentatively, D is TRBD2 (6 bases). V lost 0 bases to trimming and J lost 4 bases, with 16 bases between them. The CDR3 is made up of 16 amino acids. CDR1 is KGHSH, CDR2 LQKENI, per germline.

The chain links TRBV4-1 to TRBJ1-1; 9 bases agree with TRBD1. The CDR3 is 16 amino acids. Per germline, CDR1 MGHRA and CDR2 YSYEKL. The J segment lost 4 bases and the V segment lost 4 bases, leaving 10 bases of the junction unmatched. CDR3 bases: TGCGCCAGCAGCCGAGACCCTACAGGGGGCGGCACTGAAGCTTTCTTT. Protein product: CASSRDPTGGGTEAFF.